This passage covers 5 T cell receptor beta chains from one sample sequenced in a study of control samples from healthy donors and cancer patients. Data came from immunoSEQ multiplex PCR; TCRdb stores just in-frame clones and leaves some out. The data hold about 90,000 clones, with 90% to 95% observed a single time. The specimen was blood. The receptors originated from a woman aged 30 to 39 in good health.

This clone appeared a few times. As DNA, the CDR3 is TGTGCCAGCAGTGACGTTGCGGGGGGGCCAGATACGCAGTATTTT. It codes for CASSDVAGGPDTQYF. V usage is TRBV6-1 and J usage is TRBJ2-3; 9 nucleotides line up with TRBD2. The CDR3 contains 15 residues. Germline loops: CDR1 MNHNS, CDR2 SASEGT. V shed 3 bases, J shed 4 bases, and the junction held 5 bases outside the gene matches.

CDR3 sequence: CASSVQGAGETQYF. The CDR3 nucleotides read TGTGCCAGTAGTGTACAGGGGGCAGGGGAGACCCAGTACTTC. The chain combines TRBV19 with TRBJ2-5; TRBD1 agrees at 9 bases. V lost 5 bases and J lost 5; bases outside the gene matches: 6. The CDR3 is 14 residues long. From germline, CDR1 is LNHDA and CDR2 SQIVND (reference sequence).

The V gene is TRBV27, the J gene TRBJ2-3, with D possibly being TRBD1 or TRBD2 (5 bases each). Trimming shortened V by 2 bases and J by 1 base, and 10 bases separated the two germline ends. The CDR3 loop spans 15 amino acids. Germline V gives CDR1 MNHEY, CDR2 SMNVEV (reference sequence). In nucleotides, the CDR3 is TGTGCCAGCAGTTTACCGGGACCCGGCACAGATACGCAGTATTTT. This translates into CASSLPGPGTDTQYF.

CDR3 nucleotide sequence: TGTGCCATATGGGGCGCCACTGAAGCTTTCTTT. Its protein product is CAIWGATEAFF. The chain has TRBV28 and TRBJ1-1; D perhaps matches TRBD1 (5 bases). CDR1 is MDHEN, CDR2 SYDVKM, per germline. Trimming took off 10 bases at V and 4 bases at J, with 10 bases between the two ends. The CDR3 consists of 11 residues.

The rearrangement joins TRBV12-3 or TRBV12-4 to TRBJ2-4; 7 positions agree with TRBD1. The CDR3 length is 13 residues. Unmatched junction bases numbered 3, after V lost 8 bases and J lost 2 bases. The CDR3 here is CASGQASKNIQYF. The CDR3 DNA sequence: TGTGCCAGCGGACAGGCTTCCAAAAACATTCAGTACTTC.